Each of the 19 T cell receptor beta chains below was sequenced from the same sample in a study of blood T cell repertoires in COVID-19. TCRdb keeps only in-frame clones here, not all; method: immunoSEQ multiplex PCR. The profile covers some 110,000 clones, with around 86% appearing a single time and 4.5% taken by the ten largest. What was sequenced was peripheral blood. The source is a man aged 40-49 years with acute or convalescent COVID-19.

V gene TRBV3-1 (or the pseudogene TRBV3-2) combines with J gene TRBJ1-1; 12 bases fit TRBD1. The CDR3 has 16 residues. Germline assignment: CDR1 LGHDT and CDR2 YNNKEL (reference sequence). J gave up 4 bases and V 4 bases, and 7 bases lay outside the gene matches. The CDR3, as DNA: TGTGCCAGCAGCCCTCACCCGGGACAGGGGGCCACTGAAGCTTTCTTT. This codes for CASSPHPGQGATEAFF.

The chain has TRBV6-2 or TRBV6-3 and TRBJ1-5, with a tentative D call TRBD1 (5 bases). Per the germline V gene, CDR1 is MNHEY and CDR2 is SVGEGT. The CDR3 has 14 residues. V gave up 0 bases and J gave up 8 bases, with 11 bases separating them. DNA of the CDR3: TGTGCCAGCAGTTACTCGGGGGGGGTGGAGCCCCAGCATTTT. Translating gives CASSYSGGVEPQHF.

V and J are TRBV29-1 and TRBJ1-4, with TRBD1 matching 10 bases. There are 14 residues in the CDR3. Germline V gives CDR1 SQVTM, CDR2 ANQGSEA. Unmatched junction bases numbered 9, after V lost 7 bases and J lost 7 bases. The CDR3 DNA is TGCAGCGCCCGGCGGGGGACAGGGGTTGAAAAACTGTTTTTT. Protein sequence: CSARRGTGVEKLFF.

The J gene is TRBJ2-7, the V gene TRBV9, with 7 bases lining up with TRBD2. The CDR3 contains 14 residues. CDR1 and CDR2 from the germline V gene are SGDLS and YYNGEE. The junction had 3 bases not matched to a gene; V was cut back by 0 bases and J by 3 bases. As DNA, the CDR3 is TGTGCCAGCAGCGTAGTGGGGGACTACTACGAGCAGTACTTC. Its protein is CASSVVGDYYEQYF.

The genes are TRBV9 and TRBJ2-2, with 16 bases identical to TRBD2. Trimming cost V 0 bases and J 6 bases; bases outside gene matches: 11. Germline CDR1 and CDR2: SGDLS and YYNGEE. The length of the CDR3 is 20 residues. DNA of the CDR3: TGTGCCAGCAGCGTAGGTCCAGGTGGGACTAGCGGGAGGGCGGCCGGGGAGCTGTTTTTT. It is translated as CASSVGPGGTSGRAAGELFF. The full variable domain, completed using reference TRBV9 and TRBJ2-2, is DSGVTQTPKHLITATGQRVTLRCSPRSGDLSVYWYQQSLDQGLQFLIQYYNGEERAKGNILERFSAQQFPDLHSELNLSSLELGDSALYFCASSVGPGGTSGRAAGELFFGEGSRLTVL.

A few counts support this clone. The CDR3 protein is CASSPRQGGGAEDTQYF. The CDR3, as DNA: TGCGCCAGCAGCCCCCGGCAGGGCGGGGGGGCCGAAGATACGCAGTATTTT. The chain uses TRBV4-1 and TRBJ2-3; 9 bases agree with TRBD2. This CDR3 contains 17 residues. In germline, CDR1 is MGHRA, CDR2 YSYEKL. The V segment lost 4 bases and the J segment 5 bases; nucleotides outside the gene matches: 13.

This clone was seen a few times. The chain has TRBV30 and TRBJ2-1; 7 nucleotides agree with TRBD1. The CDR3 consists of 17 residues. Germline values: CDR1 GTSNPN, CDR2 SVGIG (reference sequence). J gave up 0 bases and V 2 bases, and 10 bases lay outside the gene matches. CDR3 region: CAWSPPRQGGSYNEQFF. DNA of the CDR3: TGTGCCTGGAGTCCCCCTCGACAGGGTGGCTCCTACAATGAGCAGTTCTTC.

CDR3 bases: TGTGCCAGCAGCCAACGGGACTCTGGAAACACCATATATTTT. Residues: CASSQRDSGNTIYF. V is TRBV3-1 (or the pseudogene TRBV3-2) and J is TRBJ1-3; D not certain. Trimming cost V 2 bases and J 0 bases, with 5 bases left between them. Germline V gives CDR1 LGHDT, CDR2 YNNKEL (reference sequence). This CDR3 has 14 amino acids.

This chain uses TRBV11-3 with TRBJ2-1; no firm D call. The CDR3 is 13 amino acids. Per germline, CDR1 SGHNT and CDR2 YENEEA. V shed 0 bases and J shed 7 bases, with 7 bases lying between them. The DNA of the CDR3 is TGTGCCAGCAGCTTAGAGGGCCTGAATGAGCAGTTCTTC. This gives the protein CASSLEGLNEQFF.

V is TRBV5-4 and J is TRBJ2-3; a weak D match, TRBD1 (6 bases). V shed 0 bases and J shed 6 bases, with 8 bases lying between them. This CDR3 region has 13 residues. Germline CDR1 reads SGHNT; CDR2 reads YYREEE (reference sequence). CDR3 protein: CASSLGQGDTQYF. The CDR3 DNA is TGTGCCAGCAGCTTGGGCCAGGGGGATACGCAGTATTTT.

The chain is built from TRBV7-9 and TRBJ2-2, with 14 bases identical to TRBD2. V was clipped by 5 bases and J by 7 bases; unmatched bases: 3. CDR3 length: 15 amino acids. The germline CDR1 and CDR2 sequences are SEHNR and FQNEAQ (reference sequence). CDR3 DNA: TGTGCCAGCAGCAACGGACTAGCGGGAGGCGGGGAGCTGTTTTTT. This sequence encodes CASSNGLAGGGELFF.

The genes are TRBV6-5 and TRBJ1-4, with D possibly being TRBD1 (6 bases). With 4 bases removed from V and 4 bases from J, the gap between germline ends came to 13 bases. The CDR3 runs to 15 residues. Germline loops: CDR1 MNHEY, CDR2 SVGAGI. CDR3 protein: CASSLGGANNEKLFF. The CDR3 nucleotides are TGTGCCAGCAGTTTAGGGGGAGCAAATAATGAAAAACTGTTTTTT.

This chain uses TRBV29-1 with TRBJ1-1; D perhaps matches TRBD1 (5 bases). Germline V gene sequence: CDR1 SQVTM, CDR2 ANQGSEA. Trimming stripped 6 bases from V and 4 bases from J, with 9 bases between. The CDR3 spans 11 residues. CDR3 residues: CSVGGATEAFF. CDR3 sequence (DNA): TGCAGCGTGGGGGGAGCCACTGAAGCTTTCTTT.

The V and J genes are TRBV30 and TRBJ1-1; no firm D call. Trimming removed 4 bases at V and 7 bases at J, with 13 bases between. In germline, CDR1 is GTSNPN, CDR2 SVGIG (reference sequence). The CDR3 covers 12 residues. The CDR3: CAWTLDSGEAFF. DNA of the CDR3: TGTGCCTGGACCCTGGATAGCGGTGAAGCTTTCTTT.

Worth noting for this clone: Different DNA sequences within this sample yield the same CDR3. CDR3 coding DNA: TGTGCCTGGAGTCGTCGCGGCGGCGGCCTCCCTGAAGCTTTCTTT. Its translation: CAWSRRGGGLPEAFF. The chain carries TRBV30 and TRBJ1-1, with D hard to call. The CDR3 extends over 15 amino acids. V shed 2 bases and J shed 6 bases, with 19 bases lying between them. Germline V lookup: CDR1 GTSNPN, CDR2 SVGIG (reference sequence).

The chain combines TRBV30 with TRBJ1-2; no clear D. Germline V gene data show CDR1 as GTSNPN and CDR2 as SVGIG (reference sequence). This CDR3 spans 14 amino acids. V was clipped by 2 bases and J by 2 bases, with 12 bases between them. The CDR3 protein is CAWSIVSDNYGYTF. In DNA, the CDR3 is TGTGCCTGGAGTATAGTCAGCGACAACTATGGCTACACCTTC.

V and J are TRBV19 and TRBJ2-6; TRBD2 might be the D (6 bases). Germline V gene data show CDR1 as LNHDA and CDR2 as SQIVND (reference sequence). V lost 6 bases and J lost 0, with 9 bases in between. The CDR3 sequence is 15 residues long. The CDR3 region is CASREDYSGANVLTF. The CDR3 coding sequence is TGTGCCAGTAGGGAGGACTACTCTGGGGCCAACGTCCTGACTTTC. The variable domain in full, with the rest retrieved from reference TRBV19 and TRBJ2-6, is DGGITQSPKYLFRKEGQNVTLSCEQNLNHDAMYWYRQDPGQGLRLIYYSQIVNDFQKGDIAEGYSVSREKKESFPLTVTSAQKNPTAFYLCASREDYSGANVLTFGAGSRLTVL.

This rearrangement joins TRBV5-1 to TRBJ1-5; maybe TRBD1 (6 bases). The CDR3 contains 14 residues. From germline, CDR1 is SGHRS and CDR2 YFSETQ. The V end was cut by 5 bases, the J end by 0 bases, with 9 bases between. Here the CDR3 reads CASRAGASNQPQHF. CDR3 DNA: TGCGCCAGCAGGGCAGGGGCTAGCAATCAGCCCCAGCATTTT.

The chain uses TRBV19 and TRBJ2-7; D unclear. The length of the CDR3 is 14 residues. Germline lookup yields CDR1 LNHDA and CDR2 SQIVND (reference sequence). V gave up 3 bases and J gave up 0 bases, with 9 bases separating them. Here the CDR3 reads CASSIGFPSYEQYF. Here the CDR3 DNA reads TGTGCCAGTAGTATCGGGTTTCCCTCCTACGAGCAGTACTTC.